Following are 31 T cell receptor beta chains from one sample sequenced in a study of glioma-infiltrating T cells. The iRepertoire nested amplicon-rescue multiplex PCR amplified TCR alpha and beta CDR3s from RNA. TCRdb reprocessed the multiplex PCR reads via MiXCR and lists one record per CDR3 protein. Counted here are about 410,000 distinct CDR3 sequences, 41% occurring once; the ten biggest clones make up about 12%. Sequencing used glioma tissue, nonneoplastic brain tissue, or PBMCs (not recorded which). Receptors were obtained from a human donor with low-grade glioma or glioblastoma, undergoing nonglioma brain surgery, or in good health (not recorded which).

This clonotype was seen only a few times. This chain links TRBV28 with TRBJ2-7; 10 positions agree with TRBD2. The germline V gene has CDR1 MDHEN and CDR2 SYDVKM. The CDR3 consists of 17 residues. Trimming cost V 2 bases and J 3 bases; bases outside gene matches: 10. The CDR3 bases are TGTGCCAGCAGTTTAAACGGAGGCTCTAGCGGGAGCTACGAGCAGTACTTC. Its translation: CASSLNGGSSGSYEQYF.

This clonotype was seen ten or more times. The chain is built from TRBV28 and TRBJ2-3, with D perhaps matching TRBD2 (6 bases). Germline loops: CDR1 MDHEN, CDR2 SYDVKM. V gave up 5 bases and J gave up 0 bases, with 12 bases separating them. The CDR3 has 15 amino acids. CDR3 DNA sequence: TGTGCCAGCAGTGTCGGAGGGAGGAGCACAGATACGCAGTATTTT. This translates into CASSVGGRSTDTQYF.

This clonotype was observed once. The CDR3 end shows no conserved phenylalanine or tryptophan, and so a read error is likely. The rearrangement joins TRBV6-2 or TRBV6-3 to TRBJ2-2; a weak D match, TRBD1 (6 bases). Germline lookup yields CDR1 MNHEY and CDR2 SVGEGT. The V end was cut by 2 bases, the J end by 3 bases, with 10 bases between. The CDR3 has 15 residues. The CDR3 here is CASSYVGADTGELFL. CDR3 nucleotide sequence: TGTGCCAGCAGTTACGTGGGGGCGGACACCGGGGAGCTGTTTCTT.

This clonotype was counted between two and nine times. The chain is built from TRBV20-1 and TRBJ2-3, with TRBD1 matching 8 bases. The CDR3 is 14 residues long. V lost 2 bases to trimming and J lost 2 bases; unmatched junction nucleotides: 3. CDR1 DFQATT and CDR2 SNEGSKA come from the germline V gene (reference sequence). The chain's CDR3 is CSARYRGATDTQYF. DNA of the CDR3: TGCAGTGCTAGATACAGGGGGGCCACAGATACGCAGTATTTT.

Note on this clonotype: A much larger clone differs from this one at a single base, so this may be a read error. CDR3 DNA: TGTGCCAGCAGTTATCAAGGTCCCGGGGGGCTGTTTTTT. Its protein is CASSYQGPGGLFF. The V call is TRBV6-2 or TRBV6-3, the J call TRBJ2-2; the D gene is possibly TRBD2 (6 bases). This CDR3 region has 13 residues. In germline, CDR1 is MNHEY, CDR2 SVGEGT.

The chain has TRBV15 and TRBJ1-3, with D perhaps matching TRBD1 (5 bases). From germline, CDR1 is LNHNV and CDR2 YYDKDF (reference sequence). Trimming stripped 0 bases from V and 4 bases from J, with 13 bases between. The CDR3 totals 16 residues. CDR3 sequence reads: CATSRDGRGGGNTIYF. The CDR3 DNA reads TGTGCCACCAGCAGAGATGGAAGGGGTGGAGGAAACACCATATATTTT.

The CDR3 DNA reads TGTGCCAGTAGTATAGGGCCGGGCCAACCTGTCGGCGAGCAGTACTTC. Translation gives CASSIGPGQPVGEQYF. V usage is TRBV19 and J usage is TRBJ2-7; D unclear. Germline assignment: CDR1 LNHDA and CDR2 SQIVND (reference sequence). This CDR3 is 16 amino acids long. V was shortened by 1 base and J by 6 bases, with 19 bases between the two germline ends.

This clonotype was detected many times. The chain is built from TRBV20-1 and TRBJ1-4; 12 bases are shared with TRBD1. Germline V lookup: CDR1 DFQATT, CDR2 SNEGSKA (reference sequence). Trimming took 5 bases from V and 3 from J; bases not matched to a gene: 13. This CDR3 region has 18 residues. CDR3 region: CSAAQAPGQGAANEKLFF. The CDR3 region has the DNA TGCAGTGCTGCCCAAGCCCCGGGACAGGGGGCTGCTAATGAAAAACTGTTTTTT.

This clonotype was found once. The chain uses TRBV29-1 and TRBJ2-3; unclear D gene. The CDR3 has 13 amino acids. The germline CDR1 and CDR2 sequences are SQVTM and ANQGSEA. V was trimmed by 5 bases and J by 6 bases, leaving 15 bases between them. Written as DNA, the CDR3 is TGCAGCGTTTGCAGGTCATCCACGGATACGCAGTATTTT. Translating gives CSVCRSSTDTQYF.

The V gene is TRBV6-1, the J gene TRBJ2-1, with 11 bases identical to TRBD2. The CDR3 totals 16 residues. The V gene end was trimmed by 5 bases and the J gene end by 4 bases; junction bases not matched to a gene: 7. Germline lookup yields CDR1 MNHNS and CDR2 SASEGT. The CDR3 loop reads CASSTPGLAAYNEQFF. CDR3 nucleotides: TGTGCCAGCAGTACCCCGGGACTAGCGGCTTACAATGAGCAGTTCTTC.

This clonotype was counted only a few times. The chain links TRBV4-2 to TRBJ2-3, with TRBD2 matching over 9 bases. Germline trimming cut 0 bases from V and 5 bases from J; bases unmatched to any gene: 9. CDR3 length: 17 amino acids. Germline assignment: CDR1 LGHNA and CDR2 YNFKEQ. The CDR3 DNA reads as TGTGCCAGCAGCCAAGATGGCCCTAGCGGGGCGGTAGATACGCAGTATTTT. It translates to CASSQDGPSGAVDTQYF.

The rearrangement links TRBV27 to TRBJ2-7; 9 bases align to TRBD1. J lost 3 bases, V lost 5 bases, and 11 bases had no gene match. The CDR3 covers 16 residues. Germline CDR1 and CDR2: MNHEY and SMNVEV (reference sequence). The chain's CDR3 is CASSGGTGQGNYEQYF. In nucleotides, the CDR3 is TGTGCCAGCAGTGGGGGTACGGGACAGGGAAACTACGAGCAGTACTTC.

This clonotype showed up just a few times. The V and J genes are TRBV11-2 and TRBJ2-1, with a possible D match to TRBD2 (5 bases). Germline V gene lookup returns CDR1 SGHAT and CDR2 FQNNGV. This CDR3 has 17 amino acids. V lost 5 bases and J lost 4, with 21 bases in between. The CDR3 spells CASSPMKSLAGYNEQFF. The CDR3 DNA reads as TGTGCCAGCAGCCCTATGAAGTCGCTAGCAGGATACAATGAGCAGTTCTTC. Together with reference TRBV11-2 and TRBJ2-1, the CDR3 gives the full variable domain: EAGVAQSPRYKIIEKRQSVAFWCNPISGHATLYWYQQILGQGPKLLIQFQNNGVVDDSQLPKDRFSAERLKGVDSTLKIQPAKLEDSAVYLCASSPMKSLAGYNEQFFGPGTRLTVL.

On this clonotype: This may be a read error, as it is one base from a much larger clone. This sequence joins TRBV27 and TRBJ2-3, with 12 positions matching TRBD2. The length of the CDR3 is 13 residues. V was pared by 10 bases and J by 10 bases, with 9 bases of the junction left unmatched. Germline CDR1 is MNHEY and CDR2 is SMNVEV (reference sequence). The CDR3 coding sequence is TGTGCCACCAACACTAGCGGGAGGTCGTCGCAGTATTTT. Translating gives CATNTSGRSSQYF.

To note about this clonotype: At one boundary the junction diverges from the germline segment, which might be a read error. The CDR3 here is CPSSTTSGRTGTQYF. As DNA, the CDR3 is TGTCCCAGTAGTACGACTAGCGGGAGGACGGGTACGCAGTATTTT. This chain joins TRBV19 and TRBJ2-3; 13 bases match TRBD2. This CDR3 is 15 amino acids long. Germline CDR1 and CDR2: LNHDA and SQIVND (reference sequence).

The CDR3 region has the DNA TGTGCCAGCAGCCCGCCAGGTTCCCTCAATGAGCAGTTCTTC. This translates into CASSPPGSLNEQFF. J is TRBJ2-1 and V is TRBV7-9; D remains ambiguous. The germline V gene has CDR1 SEHNR and CDR2 FQNEAQ (reference sequence). CDR3 length: 14 amino acids. V shed 5 bases and J shed 6 bases, with 14 bases lying between them. The complete variable domain, with remaining parts taken from reference TRBV7-9 and TRBJ2-1, reads DTGVSQNPRHKITKRGQNVTFRCDPISEHNRLYWYRQTLGQGPEFLTYFQNEAQLEKSRLLSDRFSAERPKGSFSTLEIQRTEQGDSAMYLCASSPPGSLNEQFFGPGTRLTVL.

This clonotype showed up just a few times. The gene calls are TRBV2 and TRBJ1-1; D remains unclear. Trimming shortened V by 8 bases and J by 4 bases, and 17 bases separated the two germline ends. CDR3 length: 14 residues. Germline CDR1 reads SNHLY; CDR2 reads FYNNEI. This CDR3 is CASEIGTLGTEAFF. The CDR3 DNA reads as TGTGCCAGCGAAATCGGCACTTTGGGCACTGAAGCTTTCTTT.

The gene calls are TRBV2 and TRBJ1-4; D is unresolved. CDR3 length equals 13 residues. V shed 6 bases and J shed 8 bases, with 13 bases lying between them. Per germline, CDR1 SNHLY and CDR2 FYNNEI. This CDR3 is CASRDGANEKLFF. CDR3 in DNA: TGTGCCAGCAGGGACGGAGCGAACGAAAAACTGTTTTTT.

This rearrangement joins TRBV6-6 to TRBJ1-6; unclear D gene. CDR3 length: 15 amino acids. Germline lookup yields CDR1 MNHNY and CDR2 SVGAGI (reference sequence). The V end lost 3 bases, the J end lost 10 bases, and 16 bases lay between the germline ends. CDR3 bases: TGTGCCAGCAGTTATTTTGCCCCAACGGAATCACCCCTCCACTTT. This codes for CASSYFAPTESPLHF.

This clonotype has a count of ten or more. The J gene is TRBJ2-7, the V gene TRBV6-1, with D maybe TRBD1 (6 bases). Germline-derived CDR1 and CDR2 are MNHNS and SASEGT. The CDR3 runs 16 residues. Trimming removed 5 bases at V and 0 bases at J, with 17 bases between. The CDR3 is CASSYGYRTASYEQYF. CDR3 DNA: TGTGCCAGCAGTTACGGGTACCGGACAGCCTCCTACGAGCAGTACTTC.

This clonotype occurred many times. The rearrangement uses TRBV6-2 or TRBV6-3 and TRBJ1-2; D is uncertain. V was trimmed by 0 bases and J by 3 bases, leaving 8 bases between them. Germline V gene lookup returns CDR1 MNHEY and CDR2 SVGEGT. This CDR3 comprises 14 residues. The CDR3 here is CASSYSTADYGYTF. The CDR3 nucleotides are TGTGCCAGCAGTTACTCGACGGCGGACTATGGCTACACCTTC.

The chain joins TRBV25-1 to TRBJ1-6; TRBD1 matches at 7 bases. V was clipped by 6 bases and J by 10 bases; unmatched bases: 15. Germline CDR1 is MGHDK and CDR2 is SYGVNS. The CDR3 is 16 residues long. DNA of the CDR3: TGTGCCAGCAGGGGATTGACAGGGAGGTATGGGTCACCCCTCCACTTT. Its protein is CASRGLTGRYGSPLHF. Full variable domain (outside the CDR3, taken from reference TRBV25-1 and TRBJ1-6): EADIYQTPRYLVIGTGKKITLECSQTMGHDKMYWYQQDPGMELHLIHYSYGVNSTEKGDLSSESTVSRIRTEHFPLTLESARPSHTSQYLCASRGLTGRYGSPLHFGNGTRLTVT.

The CDR3 DNA reads TGCGCCAGCAGCTTGGGAGTAGGGGGGGATGAGCAGTTCTTC. This encodes CASSLGVGGDEQFF. The chain links TRBV5-1 to TRBJ2-1, with a tentative D call TRBD2 (7 bases). The CDR3 runs to 14 residues. V lost 0 bases, J lost 8 bases, and 12 bases lay in between. Per germline, CDR1 SGHRS and CDR2 YFSETQ.

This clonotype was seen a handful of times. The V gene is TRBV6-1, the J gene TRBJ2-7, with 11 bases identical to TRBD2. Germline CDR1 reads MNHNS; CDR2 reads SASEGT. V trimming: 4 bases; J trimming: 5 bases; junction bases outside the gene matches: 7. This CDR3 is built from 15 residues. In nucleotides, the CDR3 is TGTGCCAGCAGTGTTACCGCTAGCGGGAGGAACGAGCAGTACTTC. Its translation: CASSVTASGRNEQYF.

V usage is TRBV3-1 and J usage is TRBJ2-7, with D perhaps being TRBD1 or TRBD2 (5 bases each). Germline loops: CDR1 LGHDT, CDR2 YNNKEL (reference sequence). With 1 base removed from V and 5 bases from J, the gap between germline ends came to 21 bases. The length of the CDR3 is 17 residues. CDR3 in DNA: TGTGCCAGCAGCCAAGGATTCACCGGGGCCCCAGCCCACGAGCAGTACTTC. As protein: CASSQGFTGAPAHEQYF.

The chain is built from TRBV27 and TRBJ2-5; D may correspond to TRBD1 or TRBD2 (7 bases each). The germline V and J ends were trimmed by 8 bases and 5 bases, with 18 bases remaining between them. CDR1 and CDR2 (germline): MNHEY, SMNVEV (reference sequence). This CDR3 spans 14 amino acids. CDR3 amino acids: CASGINRGGETQYF. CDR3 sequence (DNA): TGTGCCAGCGGTATTAACAGGGGAGGGGAGACCCAGTACTTC.

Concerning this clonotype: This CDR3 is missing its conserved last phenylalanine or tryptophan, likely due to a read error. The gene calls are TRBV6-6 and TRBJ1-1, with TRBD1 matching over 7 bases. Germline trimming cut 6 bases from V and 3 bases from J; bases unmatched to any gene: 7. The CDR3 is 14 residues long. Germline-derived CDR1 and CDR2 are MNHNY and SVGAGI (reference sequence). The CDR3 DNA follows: TGTGCCAGCAGCCGAGGGGGCTCGTACACTGAAGCTTTCCTT. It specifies CASSRGGSYTEAFL.

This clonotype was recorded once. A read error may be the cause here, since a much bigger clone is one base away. DNA of the CDR3: TGCAGTTCCACCTTCGCGGTTAGCACAGATACGCAGTATTTT. Translated: CSSTFAVSTDTQYF. This sequence joins TRBV20-1 and TRBJ2-3, with no clear D. CDR1 is DFQATT, CDR2 SNEGSKA, per germline (reference sequence). This CDR3 has 14 amino acids. The ends were cut back, 8 bases at V and 0 bases at J, with 15 bases in the middle.

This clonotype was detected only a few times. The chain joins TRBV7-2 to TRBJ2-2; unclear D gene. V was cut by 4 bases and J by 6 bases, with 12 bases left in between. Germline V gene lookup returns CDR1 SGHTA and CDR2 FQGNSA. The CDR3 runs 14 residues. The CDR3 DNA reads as TGTGCCAGCAGCTCCCTGGGGTGGGCCGGGGAGCTGTTTTTT. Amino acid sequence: CASSSLGWAGELFF.

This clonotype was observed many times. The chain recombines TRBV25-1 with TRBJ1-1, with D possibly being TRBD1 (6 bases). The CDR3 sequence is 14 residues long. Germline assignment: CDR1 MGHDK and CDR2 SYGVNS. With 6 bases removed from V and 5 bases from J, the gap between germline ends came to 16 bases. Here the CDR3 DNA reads TGTGCCAGCAGATCCCTTCGGGACACTACTGAAGCTTTCTTT. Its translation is CASRSLRDTTEAFF.

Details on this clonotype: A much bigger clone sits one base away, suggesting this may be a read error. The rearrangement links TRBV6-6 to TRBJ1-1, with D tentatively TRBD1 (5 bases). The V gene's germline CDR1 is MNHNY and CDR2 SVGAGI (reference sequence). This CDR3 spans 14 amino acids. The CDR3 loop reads CATGDRVMNTGAFF. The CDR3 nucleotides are TGTGCCACCGGAGACAGAGTCATGAACACTGGAGCTTTCTTT.